Listed below are T cell receptor beta chains from one sample, sequenced in a study of CD8+ T cells in alopecia areata. Assay: immunoSEQ multiplex PCR; the TCRdb copy retains only in-frame clones and omits some. This sample has roughly 170,000 clones; roughly 53% occur once, and the top ten carry over 10%. The sequencing here drew on CD8+ T cells sorted from blood, taken at week 24, from a patient treated with tofacitinib. Receptor source: a human donor with alopecia areata. The CDR3 runs from the conserved cysteine through the conserved F or W. D genes are given only for firm matches. Clone size is shown for a subset of rows, as once, few, many or a class of expanded clone.

J gene | clone size | D gene | V gene | CDR3 protein | CDR3 DNA
TRBJ1-4 | NA | NA | TRBV5-1 | CASSLSRGLGEKLFF | TGCGCCAGCAGCTTGTCTCGGGGCTTGGGTGAAAAACTGTTTTTT
TRBJ2-7 | NA | NA | TRBV5-6 | CASSGDYEQYF | TGTGCCAGCAGCGGCGATTACGAGCAGTACTTC
TRBJ2-5 | NA | NA | TRBV30 | CAWSVGDSAGMKETQYF | TGTGCCTGGAGTGTAGGGGACTCAGCGGGCATGAAGGAGACCCAGTACTTC
TRBJ2-7 | few | NA | TRBV5-6 | CASSLTAEQYF | TGTGCCAGCAGCTTGACAGCCGAGCAGTACTTC
TRBJ1-1 | NA | NA | TRBV29-1 | CSVEDPVNTEAFF | TGCAGCGTTGAAGATCCAGTTAACACTGAAGCTTTCTTT
TRBJ2-7 | NA | NA | TRBV5-1 | CASSLFGGYEQYF | TGCGCCAGCAGCTTGTTTGGGGGCTACGAGCAGTACTTC
TRBJ2-3 | NA | TRBD2 | TRBV2 | CASSPRSIRGGETDTQYF | TGTGCCAGCAGTCCCCGTTCCATTCGGGGGGGGGAGACAGATACGCAGTATTTT
TRBJ1-1 | NA | NA | TRBV11-3 | CASSLGGNTEAFF | TGTGCCAGCAGCTTAGGTGGGAACACTGAAGCTTTCTTT
TRBJ1-1 | NA | NA | TRBV20-1 | CSAPQGTEAFF | TGCAGTGCTCCTCAGGGAACTGAAGCTTTCTTT
TRBJ2-6 | NA | TRBD2 | TRBV10-2 | CAPGGSGSGANVLTF | TGCGCCCCGGGGGGTTCCGGCTCTGGGGCCAACGTCCTGACTTTC
TRBJ1-2 | NA | NA | TRBV30 | CAWSDGGTYNNYGYTF | TGTGCCTGGAGTGATGGTGGGACATACAACAACTATGGCTACACCTTC
TRBJ2-1 | few | NA | TRBV5-6 | CASSLSGRVQFF | TGTGCCAGCAGCTTGTCAGGGCGCGTGCAGTTCTTC
TRBJ2-5 | NA | NA | TRBV5-5 | CASSPDRTGGETQYF | TGTGCCAGCAGCCCCGACAGGACCGGAGGGGAGACCCAGTACTTC
TRBJ2-7 | NA | TRBD2 | TRBV7-9 | CASSPTGGPYEQYF | TGTGCCAGCAGCCCCACGGGAGGGCCCTACGAGCAGTACTTC
TRBJ2-5 | NA | NA | TRBV19 | CASSPGPQQETQYF | TGTGCCAGTAGTCCCGGGCCCCAGCAAGAGACCCAGTACTTC
TRBJ1-6 | NA | TRBD1 | TRBV27 | CASSPPRQGSNSPLHF | TGTGCCAGCAGTCCGCCCAGACAGGGAAGTAATTCACCCCTCCACTTT
TRBJ1-1 | NA | NA | TRBV5-1 | CASSLGVEAFF | TGCGCCAGCAGCTTAGGAGTTGAAGCTTTCTTT
TRBJ2-3 | NA | NA | TRBV13 | CASSPRDGELYF | TGTGCCAGCAGCCCGAGGGATGGGGAATTGTATTTT
TRBJ2-1 | NA | NA | TRBV29-1 | CSVPGNREHEQFF | TGCAGCGTCCCCGGGAATCGCGAGCATGAGCAGTTCTTC
TRBJ2-7 | NA | NA | TRBV2 | CASRRTVSGEQYF | TGTGCCAGCAGGAGGACAGTTTCGGGCGAGCAGTACTTC
TRBJ2-7 | NA | TRBD1 | TRBV29-1 | CSVTRDRAYEQYF | TGCAGCGTAACCCGGGACAGGGCCTACGAGCAGTACTTC
TRBJ1-1 | NA | NA | TRBV6-5 | CASRYGSMTEAFF | TGTGCCAGCAGGTACGGATCTATGACTGAAGCTTTCTTT
TRBJ2-3 | NA | NA | TRBV13 | CASSGGAATDTQYF | TGTGCCAGCAGCGGAGGGGCTGCCACAGATACGCAGTATTTT
TRBJ2-2 | NA | NA | TRBV10-2 | CASSAGLHTGELFF | TGCGCCAGCAGTGCGGGACTTCACACCGGGGAGCTGTTTTTT
TRBJ1-6 | few | NA | TRBV25-1 | CASSAFDRDSPLHF | TGTGCCAGCAGTGCTTTCGACAGAGATTCACCCCTCCACTTT
TRBJ2-7 | NA | NA | TRBV28 | CASSFGGGRPYEQYF | TGTGCCAGCAGTTTTGGGGGGGGGCGTCCCTACGAGCAGTACTTC
TRBJ2-3 | once | NA | TRBV7-6 | CASSLGTVSYTDTQYF | TGTGCCAGCAGCCTAGGGACGGTCAGCTACACAGATACGCAGTATTTT
TRBJ2-7 | many | NA | TRBV4-1 | CASSQDGSMYEQYF | TGCGCCAGCAGCCAAGATGGGTCCATGTACGAGCAGTACTTC
TRBJ1-4 | few | NA | TRBV6-6 | CASRIGVREKLFF | TGTGCCAGCCGCATCGGGGTTAGGGAAAAACTGTTTTTT
TRBJ1-1 | NA | NA | TRBV7-9 | CASSTGRNTEAFF | TGTGCCAGCAGCACTGGACGGAACACTGAAGCTTTCTTT
TRBJ2-5 | NA | TRBD1 | TRBV15 | CATSSPPGQEQETQYF | TGTGCCACCAGCTCTCCTCCGGGACAGGAACAAGAGACCCAGTACTTC
TRBJ2-2 | NA | TRBD1 | TRBV29-1 | CSVSGTGNTGELFF | TGCAGCGTCTCCGGGACAGGGAACACCGGGGAGCTGTTTTTT
TRBJ2-1 | NA | NA | TRBV9 | CASSVWGGSDEQFF | TGTGCCAGCAGCGTATGGGGCGGATCGGATGAGCAGTTCTTC
TRBJ2-1 | few | NA | TRBV27 | CASRRISYNEQFF | TGTGCCAGCCGGCGAATCTCCTACAATGAGCAGTTCTTC
TRBJ2-1 | NA | NA | TRBV7-3 | CASRWEGDRLNNEQFF | TGTGCCAGCAGGTGGGAGGGGGACAGGCTAAACAATGAGCAGTTCTTC
TRBJ2-3 | NA | NA | TRBV4-2 | CASSPLGLSTDTQYF | TGTGCCAGCAGCCCCCTCGGACTCTCCACAGATACGCAGTATTTT
TRBJ2-3 | NA | NA | TRBV6-5 | CASSYSGGGTDTQYF | TGTGCCAGCAGTTACTCCGGGGGAGGCACAGATACGCAGTATTTT
TRBJ2-7 | NA | NA | TRBV7-2 | CASSLAEPYEQYF | TGTGCCAGCAGCTTAGCCGAGCCCTACGAGCAGTACTTC
TRBJ2-2 | few | NA | TRBV29-1 | CSVPWNTGELFF | TGCAGCGTTCCGTGGAACACCGGGGAGCTGTTTTTT
TRBJ2-2 | NA | TRBD1 | TRBV27 | CASSSGTGIGTGELFF | TGTGCCAGCAGTTCCGGGACAGGGATAGGCACCGGGGAGCTGTTTTTT
TRBJ2-3 | NA | NA | TRBV11-2 | CASSQVPFTADTQYF | TGTGCCAGCAGCCAAGTACCCTTCACGGCAGATACGCAGTATTTT
TRBJ1-1 | NA | NA | TRBV7-8 | CASSTPGREAFF | TGTGCCAGCAGCACACCGGGACGGGAAGCTTTCTTT
TRBJ2-1 | NA | TRBD1 | TRBV4-1 | CASSQAGQGHNEQFF | TGCGCCAGCAGCCAAGCCGGACAGGGTCACAATGAGCAGTTCTTC
TRBJ1-5 | NA | NA | TRBV23-1 | CASKLEGYSNQPQHF | TGCGCCAGCAAACTTGAGGGATACAGCAATCAGCCCCAGCATTTT
TRBJ1-2 | few | NA | TRBV13 | CASSPGTPPRDGYTF | TGTGCCAGCAGCCCAGGGACACCCCCGCGCGATGGCTACACCTTC
TRBJ2-5 | NA | NA | TRBV7-2 | CASSPPGVQETQYF | TGTGCCAGCAGCCCCCCGGGGGTCCAAGAGACCCAGTACTTC
TRBJ2-1 | NA | TRBD2 | TRBV19 | CASHGGVNEQFF | TGTGCCAGTCACGGGGGGGTCAATGAGCAGTTCTTC
TRBJ1-2 | NA | TRBD1 | TRBV15 | CATQGVYGYTF | TGTGCCACCCAGGGGGTTTATGGCTACACCTTC
TRBJ2-7 | NA | NA | TRBV7-6 | CASSSNILTGQYF | TGTGCCAGCAGCTCCAACATCCTGACGGGGCAGTACTTC